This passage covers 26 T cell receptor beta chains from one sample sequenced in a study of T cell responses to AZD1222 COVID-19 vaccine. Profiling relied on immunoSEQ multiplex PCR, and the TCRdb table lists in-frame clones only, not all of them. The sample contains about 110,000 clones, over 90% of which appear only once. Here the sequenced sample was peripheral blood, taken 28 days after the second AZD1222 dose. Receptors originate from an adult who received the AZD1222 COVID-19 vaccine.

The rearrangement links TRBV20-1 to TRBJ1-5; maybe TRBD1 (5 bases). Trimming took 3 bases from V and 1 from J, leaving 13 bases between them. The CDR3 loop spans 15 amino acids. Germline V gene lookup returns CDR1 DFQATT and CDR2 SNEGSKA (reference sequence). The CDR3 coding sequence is TGCAGTGCTAGTCGGTTAGGGGCCAGCAATCAGCCCCAGCATTTT. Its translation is CSASRLGASNQPQHF.

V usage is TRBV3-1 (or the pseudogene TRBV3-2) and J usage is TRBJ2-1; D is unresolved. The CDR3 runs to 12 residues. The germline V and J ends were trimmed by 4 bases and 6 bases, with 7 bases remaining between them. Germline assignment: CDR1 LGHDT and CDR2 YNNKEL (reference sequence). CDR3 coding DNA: TGTGCCAGCAGCCCTCAATCCAATGAGCAGTTCTTC. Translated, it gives CASSPQSNEQFF.

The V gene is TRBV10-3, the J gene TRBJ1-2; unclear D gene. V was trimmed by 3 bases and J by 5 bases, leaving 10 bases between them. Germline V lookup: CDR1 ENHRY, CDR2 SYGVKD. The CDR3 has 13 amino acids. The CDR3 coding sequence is TGTGCCATCAGTGATAAGGGAGGGTATGGCTACACCTTC. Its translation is CAISDKGGYGYTF.

For the CDR3, the DNA is TGTGCCAGCAGTTACTCAAACGCCGAAAATCAGCCCCAGCATTTT. As protein: CASSYSNAENQPQHF. This chain links TRBV6-5 with TRBJ1-5, with no clear D. The CDR3 spans 15 residues. V lost 0 bases, J lost 4 bases, and 10 bases lay in between. CDR1 and CDR2 from the germline V gene are MNHEY and SVGAGI.

CDR3 loop: CASSLSTGGISEAFF. In DNA form, the CDR3 reads TGTGCCAGCAGCCTCTCGACAGGGGGCATCTCTGAAGCTTTCTTT. This chain links TRBV7-8 with TRBJ1-1; 10 positions match TRBD1. The length of the CDR3 is 15 residues. The trim removed 5 bases at V and 6 bases at J, leaving 9 bases unmatched. Per the germline V gene, CDR1 is SGHVS and CDR2 is FQNEAQ.

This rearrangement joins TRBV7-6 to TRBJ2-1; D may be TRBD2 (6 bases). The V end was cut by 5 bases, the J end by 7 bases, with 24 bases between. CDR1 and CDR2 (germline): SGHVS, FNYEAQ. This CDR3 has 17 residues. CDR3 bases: TGTGCCAGCAGCCTCGGGACCATTACGGGGGTTCCGAATGAGCAGTTCTTC. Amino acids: CASSLGTITGVPNEQFF.

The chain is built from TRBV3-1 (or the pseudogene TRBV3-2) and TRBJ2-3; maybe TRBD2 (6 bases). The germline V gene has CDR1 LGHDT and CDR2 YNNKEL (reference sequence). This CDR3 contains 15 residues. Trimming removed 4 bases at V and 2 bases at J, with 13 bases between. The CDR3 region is CASSPPGDFTDTQYF. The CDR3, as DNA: TGTGCCAGCAGCCCCCCCGGGGACTTCACAGATACGCAGTATTTT.

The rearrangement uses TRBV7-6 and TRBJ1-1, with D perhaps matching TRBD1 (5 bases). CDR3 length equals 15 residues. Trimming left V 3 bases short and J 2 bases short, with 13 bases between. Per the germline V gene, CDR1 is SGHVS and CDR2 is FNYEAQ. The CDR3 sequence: CASSFPGYQNTEAFF. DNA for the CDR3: TGTGCCAGCAGCTTCCCAGGGTATCAAAACACTGAAGCTTTCTTT.

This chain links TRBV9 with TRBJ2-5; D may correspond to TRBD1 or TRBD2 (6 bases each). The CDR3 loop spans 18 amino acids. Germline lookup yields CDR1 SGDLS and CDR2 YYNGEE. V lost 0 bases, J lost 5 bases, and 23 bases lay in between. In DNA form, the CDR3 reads TGTGCCAGCAGCGTAGAAAGGATGATTGGGGGGCGCGGGGAGACCCAGTACTTC. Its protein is CASSVERMIGGRGETQYF.

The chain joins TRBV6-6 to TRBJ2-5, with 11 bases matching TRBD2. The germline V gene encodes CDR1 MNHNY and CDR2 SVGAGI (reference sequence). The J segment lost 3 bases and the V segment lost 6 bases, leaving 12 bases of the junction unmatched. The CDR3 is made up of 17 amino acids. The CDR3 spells CASRRRVLGLAEETQYF. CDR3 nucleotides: TGTGCCAGCAGACGACGAGTTTTGGGACTAGCGGAAGAGACCCAGTACTTC.

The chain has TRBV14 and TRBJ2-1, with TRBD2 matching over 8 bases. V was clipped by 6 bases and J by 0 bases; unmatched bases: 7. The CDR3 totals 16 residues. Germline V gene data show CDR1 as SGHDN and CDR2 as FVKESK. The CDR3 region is CASSLLAGSSYNEQFF. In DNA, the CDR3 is TGTGCCAGCAGTTTATTAGCGGGGAGCTCCTACAATGAGCAGTTCTTC.

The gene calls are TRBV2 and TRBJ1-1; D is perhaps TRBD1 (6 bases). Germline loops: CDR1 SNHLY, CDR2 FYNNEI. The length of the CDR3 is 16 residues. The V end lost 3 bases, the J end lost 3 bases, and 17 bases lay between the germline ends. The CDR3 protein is CASSEGGLVGDTEAFF. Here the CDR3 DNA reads TGTGCCAGCAGTGAGGGGGGGCTTGTTGGGGACACTGAAGCTTTCTTT.

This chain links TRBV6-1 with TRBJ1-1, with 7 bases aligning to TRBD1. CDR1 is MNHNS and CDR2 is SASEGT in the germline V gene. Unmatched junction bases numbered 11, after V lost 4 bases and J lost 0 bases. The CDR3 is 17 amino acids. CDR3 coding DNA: TGTGCCAGCAGTGGACAGGGTATCGGGGGGTTGAACACTGAAGCTTTCTTT. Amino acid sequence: CASSGQGIGGLNTEAFF.

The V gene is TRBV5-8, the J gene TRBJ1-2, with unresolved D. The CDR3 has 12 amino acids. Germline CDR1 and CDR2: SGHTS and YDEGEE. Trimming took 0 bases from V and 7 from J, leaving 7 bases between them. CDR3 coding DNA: TGTGCCAGCAGCTTGGTCCCCATTGGCTACACCTTC. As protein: CASSLVPIGYTF.

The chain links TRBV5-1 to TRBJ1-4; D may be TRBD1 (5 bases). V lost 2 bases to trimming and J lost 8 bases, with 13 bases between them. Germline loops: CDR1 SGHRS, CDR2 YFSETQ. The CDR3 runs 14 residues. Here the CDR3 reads CASSLRGVGEKLFF. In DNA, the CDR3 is TGCGCCAGCAGCTTAAGGGGAGTGGGGGAAAAACTGTTTTTT. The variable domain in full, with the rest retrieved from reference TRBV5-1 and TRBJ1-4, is KAGVTQTPRYLIKTRGQQVTLSCSPISGHRSVSWYQQTPGQGLQFLFEYFSETQRNKGNFPGRFSGRQFSNSRSEMNVSTLELGDSALYLCASSLRGVGEKLFFGSGTQLSVL.

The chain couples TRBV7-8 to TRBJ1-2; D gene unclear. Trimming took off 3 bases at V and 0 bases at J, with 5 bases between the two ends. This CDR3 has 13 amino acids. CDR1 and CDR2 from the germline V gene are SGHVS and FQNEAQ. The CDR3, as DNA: TGTGCCAGCAGCTTCCCAGCTAACTATGGCTACACCTTC. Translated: CASSFPANYGYTF.

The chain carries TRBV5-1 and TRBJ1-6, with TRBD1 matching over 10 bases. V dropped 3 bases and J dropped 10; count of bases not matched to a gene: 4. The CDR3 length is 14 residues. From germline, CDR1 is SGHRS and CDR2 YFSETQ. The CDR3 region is CASSSGQGKSPLHF. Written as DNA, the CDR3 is TGCGCCAGCAGCTCGGGACAGGGGAAATCACCCCTCCACTTT. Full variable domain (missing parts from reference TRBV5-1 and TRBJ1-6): KAGVTQTPRYLIKTRGQQVTLSCSPISGHRSVSWYQQTPGQGLQFLFEYFSETQRNKGNFPGRFSGRQFSNSRSEMNVSTLELGDSALYLCASSSGQGKSPLHFGNGTRLTVT.

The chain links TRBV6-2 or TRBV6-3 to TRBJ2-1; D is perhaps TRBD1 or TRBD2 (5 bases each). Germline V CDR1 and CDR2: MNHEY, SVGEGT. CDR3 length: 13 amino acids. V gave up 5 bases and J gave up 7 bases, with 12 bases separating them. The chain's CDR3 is CASSPPEGNEQFF. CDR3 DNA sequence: TGTGCCAGCAGTCCCCCCGAGGGGAATGAGCAGTTCTTC.

The CDR3, as DNA: TGTGCCAGCAGCTTAGCGGCGGGGCGGCAAGAGACCCAGTACTTC. Its protein is CASSLAAGRQETQYF. The chain joins TRBV7-9 to TRBJ2-5; possible D gene TRBD2, 6 bases. The V gene lost 0 bases and the J gene lost 2 bases, with 10 bases spanning the gap. The V gene's germline CDR1 is SEHNR and CDR2 FQNEAQ (reference sequence). CDR3 length equals 15 residues.

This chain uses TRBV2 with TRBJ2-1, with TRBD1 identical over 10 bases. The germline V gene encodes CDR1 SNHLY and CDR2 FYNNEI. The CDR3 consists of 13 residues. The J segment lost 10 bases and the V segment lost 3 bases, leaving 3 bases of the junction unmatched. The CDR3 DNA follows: TGTGCCAGCAGTGAGACAGGGGGCAGGGAGCAGTTCTTC. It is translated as CASSETGGREQFF.

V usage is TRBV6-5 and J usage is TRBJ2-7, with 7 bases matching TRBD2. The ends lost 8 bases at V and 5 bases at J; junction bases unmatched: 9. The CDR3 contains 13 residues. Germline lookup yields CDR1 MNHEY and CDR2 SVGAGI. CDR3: CASRMGGGHEQYF. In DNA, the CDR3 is TGTGCCAGCCGTATGGGGGGGGGACACGAGCAGTACTTC.

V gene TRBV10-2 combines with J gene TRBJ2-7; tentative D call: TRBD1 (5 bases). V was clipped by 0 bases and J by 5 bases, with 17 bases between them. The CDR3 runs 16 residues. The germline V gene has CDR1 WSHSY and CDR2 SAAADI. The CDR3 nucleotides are TGCGCCAGCAGTGAGTCCAGGGAAAGTTCGTTCGACGAGCAGTACTTC. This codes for CASSESRESSFDEQYF.

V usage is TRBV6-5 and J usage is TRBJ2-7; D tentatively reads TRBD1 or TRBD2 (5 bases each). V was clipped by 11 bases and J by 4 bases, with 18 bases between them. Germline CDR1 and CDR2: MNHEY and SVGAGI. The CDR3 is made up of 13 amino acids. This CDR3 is CASKGQGRYEQYF. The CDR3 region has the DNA TGTGCCTCCAAAGGGCAGGGACGGTACGAGCAGTACTTC.

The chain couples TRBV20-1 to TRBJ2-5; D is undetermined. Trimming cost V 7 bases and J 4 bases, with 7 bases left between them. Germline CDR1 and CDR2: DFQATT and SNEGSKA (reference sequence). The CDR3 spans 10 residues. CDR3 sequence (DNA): TGCAGTGTCAGGCCAGAGACCCAGTACTTC. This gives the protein CSVRPETQYF.

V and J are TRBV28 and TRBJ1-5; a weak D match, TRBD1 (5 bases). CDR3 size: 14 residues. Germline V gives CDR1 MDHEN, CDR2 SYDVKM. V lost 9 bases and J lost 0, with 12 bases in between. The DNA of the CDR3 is TGTGCCAGTTCTCAGGGCCCTAGCAATCAGCCCCAGCATTTT. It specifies CASSQGPSNQPQHF.

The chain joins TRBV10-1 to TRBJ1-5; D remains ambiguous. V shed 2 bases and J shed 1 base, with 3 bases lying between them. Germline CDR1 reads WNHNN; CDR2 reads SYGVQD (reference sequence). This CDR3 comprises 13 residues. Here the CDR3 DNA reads TGCGCCAGCAGTGAGAACAGCAATCAGCCCCAGCATTTT. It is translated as CASSENSNQPQHF.